These 16 T cell receptor beta chains came from one sample sequenced in a study of cytomegalovirus exposure and HLA in healthy donors. The PCR had 60 Vbeta and 13 Jbeta primers. Generated by immunoSEQ multiplex PCR, the TCRdb table keeps only in-frame clones and is missing some. The sample yields tens of thousands of clones, just over 70% seen once. Sequenced input: PBMCs. These receptor sequences come from a man aged 55-75 years in good health and CMV-seronegative.

V usage is TRBV7-2 and J usage is TRBJ2-1; perhaps TRBD2 as D (6 bases). CDR1 is SGHTA and CDR2 is FQGNSA in the germline V gene. V was shortened by 5 bases and J by 2 bases, with 13 bases between the two germline ends. The length of the CDR3 is 15 residues. The CDR3 spells CASSPLRGTYNEQFF. CDR3 sequence (DNA): TGTGCCAGCAGCCCTTTGCGGGGAACCTACAATGAGCAGTTCTTC.

This clone was seen just once. The V call is TRBV5-1, the J call TRBJ1-1; 8 positions match TRBD1. V lost 4 bases, J lost 3 bases, and 5 bases stayed unmatched. Germline V gene data show CDR1 as SGHRS and CDR2 as YFSETQ. This CDR3 contains 14 residues. The CDR3 reads CASSLEDRDTEAFF. The CDR3 DNA follows: TGCGCCAGCAGCCTCGAGGACAGGGACACTGAAGCTTTCTTT.

This clone was counted a few times. V is TRBV5-4 and J is TRBJ2-1; D is ambiguous. Germline loops: CDR1 SGHNT, CDR2 YYREEE (reference sequence). Deletions cut 0 bases from V and 10 bases from J, with 8 bases between. This CDR3 contains 12 residues. The CDR3 nucleotides are TGTGCCAGCAGCTTGGACCTACGGGAGCAGTTCTTC. Protein sequence: CASSLDLREQFF.

The V and J genes are TRBV18 and TRBJ1-6; no reliable D call. CDR1 is KGHSH and CDR2 is LQKENI in the germline V gene. V was clipped by 4 bases and J by 5 bases, with 12 bases between them. The CDR3 is 15 residues long. The CDR3 loop is CASSQLLQNNSPLHF. The CDR3 DNA reads as TGTGCCAGCTCACAGCTCCTACAGAATAATTCACCCCTCCACTTT.

V gene TRBV4-1 combines with J gene TRBJ2-5; TRBD1 agrees at 7 bases. The CDR3 is 15 residues long. V lost 0 bases and J lost 4; bases outside the gene matches: 5. CDR1 and CDR2 from the germline V gene are MGHRA and YSYEKL. CDR3 sequence reads: CASSQERQGLETQYF. The CDR3 DNA reads as TGCGCCAGCAGCCAAGAACGACAGGGCCTAGAGACCCAGTACTTC.

The V call is TRBV5-6, the J call TRBJ1-1, with a tentative D call TRBD1 (5 bases). The CDR3 is made up of 14 amino acids. The germline V and J ends were trimmed by 5 bases and 5 bases, with 16 bases remaining between them. Germline V gives CDR1 SGHDT, CDR2 YYEEEE. CDR3: CASRASGGGTEAFF. The CDR3 DNA sequence: TGTGCCAGCAGGGCTAGCGGGGGGGGAACTGAAGCTTTCTTT. Based on the CDR3 plus reference TRBV5-6 and TRBJ1-1, the full variable domain is DAGVTQSPTHLIKTRGQQVTLRCSPKSGHDTVSWYQQALGQGPQFIFQYYEEEERQRGNFPDRFSGHQFPNYSSELNVNALLLGDSALYLCASRASGGGTEAFFGQGTRLTVV.

This chain uses TRBV7-9 with TRBJ1-2, with TRBD1 matching 7 bases. The V segment lost 5 bases and the J segment 7 bases; nucleotides outside the gene matches: 7. CDR3 length equals 13 residues. Germline assignment: CDR1 SEHNR and CDR2 FQNEAQ (reference sequence). In nucleotides, the CDR3 is TGTGCCAGCAGCGACGACAGGGCGGGTGGCTACACCTTC. Translated: CASSDDRAGGYTF.

In regard to this clone: One end of the junction is discordant with germline, which a read error may explain. The chain couples TRBV10-2 to TRBJ2-1; TRBD2 matches 10 bases. Per the germline V gene, CDR1 is WSHSY and CDR2 is SAAADI. The CDR3 contains 16 residues. CDR3 residues: CASAHPPSGSYHEQFF. As DNA, the CDR3 is TGCGCCAGCGCCCACCCTCCTAGCGGGAGCTACCATGAGCAGTTCTTC.

With regard to this clone: Other nucleotide sequences in the sample specify the same CDR3. The rearrangement joins TRBV7-7 to TRBJ2-3; the D gene is possibly TRBD2 (6 bases). V dropped 1 base and J dropped 2 bases, with 7 bases sitting between them. This CDR3 comprises 14 residues. Germline assignment: CDR1 SSHAT and CDR2 FNYEAQ (reference sequence). CDR3 sequence: CASSLGGDTDTQYF. CDR3 DNA: TGTGCCAGCAGCTTAGGGGGGGACACAGATACGCAGTATTTT.

The chain couples TRBV28 to TRBJ2-1, with TRBD1 as a possible D gene (6 bases). The CDR3 has 14 amino acids. The ends were cut back, 7 bases at V and 6 bases at J, with 16 bases in the middle. Looked up from germline, CDR1 is MDHEN and CDR2 is SYDVKM. The CDR3 here is CASIPPGQPNEQFF. The CDR3 nucleotides are TGTGCCAGCATCCCCCCGGGACAACCCAATGAGCAGTTCTTC.

This chain joins TRBV6-5 and TRBJ2-1; 7 bases match TRBD1. CDR1 is MNHEY and CDR2 is SVGAGI in the germline V gene. The CDR3 sequence is 13 residues long. The V and J ends lost 6 bases and 3 bases, in that order; junction bases with no gene match: 2. Here the CDR3 DNA reads TGTGCCAGCAGGGGACAGAGCTACAATGAGCAGTTCTTC. It yields the protein CASRGQSYNEQFF.

CDR3 amino acids: CASSVLSGGGLTGELFF. The CDR3 DNA reads as TGTGCCAGCAGCGTACTATCTGGCGGGGGCCTCACCGGGGAGCTGTTTTTT. The gene calls are TRBV9 and TRBJ2-2; a weak D match, TRBD2 (7 bases). Trimming stripped 1 base from V and 4 bases from J, with 17 bases between. The germline V gene has CDR1 SGDLS and CDR2 YYNGEE. CDR3 length equals 17 residues.

The CDR3 loop reads CASSEYQGMNTEAFF. The CDR3 nucleotides read TGTGCCAGCAGTGAATATCAGGGTATGAACACTGAAGCTTTCTTT. The V call is TRBV25-1, the J call TRBJ1-1; D perhaps matches TRBD1 (5 bases). V was shortened by 0 bases and J by 0 bases, with 8 bases between the two germline ends. CDR3 length: 15 residues. CDR1 is MGHDK and CDR2 is SYGVNS in the germline V gene.

The V gene is TRBV5-1, the J gene TRBJ1-3, with 7 bases lining up with TRBD1. CDR3 size: 18 residues. The germline V gene encodes CDR1 SGHRS and CDR2 YFSETQ. V lost 0 bases, J lost 0 bases, and 9 bases stayed unmatched. CDR3 nucleotide sequence: TGCGCCAGCAGCTTGGCCGGGACAGATTCTTCCTCTGGAAACACCATATATTTT. Translated, it gives CASSLAGTDSSSGNTIYF.

The V gene is TRBV12-5, the J gene TRBJ1-1; TRBD1 might be the D (5 bases). The CDR3 runs to 14 residues. With 6 bases removed from V and 1 base from J, the gap between germline ends came to 12 bases. CDR1 and CDR2 from the germline V gene are LGHNT and FRNRAP. The CDR3 DNA reads TGTGCTAGTGGGACGACCGACAGGAACACTGAAGCTTTCTTT. It codes for CASGTTDRNTEAFF.

The V and J genes are TRBV7-2 and TRBJ2-3; tentatively, D is TRBD1 (6 bases). The germline gives CDR1 SGHTA, CDR2 FQGNSA. The CDR3 contains 13 residues. Trimming took off 4 bases at V and 4 bases at J, with 9 bases between the two ends. The CDR3 sequence: CASSSRGSDTQYF. CDR3 bases: TGTGCCAGCAGCTCCAGGGGTTCAGATACGCAGTATTTT.